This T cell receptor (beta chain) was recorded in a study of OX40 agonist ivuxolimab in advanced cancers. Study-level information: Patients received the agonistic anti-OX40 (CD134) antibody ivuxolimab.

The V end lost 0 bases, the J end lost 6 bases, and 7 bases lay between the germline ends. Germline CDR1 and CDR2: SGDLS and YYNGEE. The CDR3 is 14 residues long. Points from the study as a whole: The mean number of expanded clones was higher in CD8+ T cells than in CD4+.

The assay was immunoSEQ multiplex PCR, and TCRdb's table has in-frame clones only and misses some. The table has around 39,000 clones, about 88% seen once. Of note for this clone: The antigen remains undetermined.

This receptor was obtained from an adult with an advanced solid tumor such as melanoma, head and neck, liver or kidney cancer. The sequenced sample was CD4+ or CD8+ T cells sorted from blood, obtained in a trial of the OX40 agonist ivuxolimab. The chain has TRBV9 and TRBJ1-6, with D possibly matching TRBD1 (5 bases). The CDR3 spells CASSVGQGNSPLHF. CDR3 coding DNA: TGTGCCAGCAGCGTAGGTCAGGGTAATTCACCCCTCCACTTT. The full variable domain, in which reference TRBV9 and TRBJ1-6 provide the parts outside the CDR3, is DSGVTQTPKHLITATGQRVTLRCSPRSGDLSVYWYQQSLDQGLQFLIQYYNGEERAKGNILERFSAQQFPDLHSELNLSSLELGDSALYFCASSVGQGNSPLHFGNGTRLTVT.